This is a list of T cell receptor beta chains from one sample in a study of T-cell reconstitution after alpha-beta-depleted transplantation in children. TCRdb called the PCR reads again in MiXCR, with one record for every CDR3 protein. The data show some 340,000 distinct CDR3 sequences, 10% to 13% seen once. Sequenced material: PBMCs from the stem cell graft donor, taken from the stem cell graft. The receptors shown here come from a human donor who donated a stem cell graft to a child with acute lymphoblastic leukemia. Both conserved end residues are part of each CDR3. Each record gives: D gene, clone size, V gene, J gene, CDR3 protein, CDR3 DNA. The D gene is left open where the match is weak. Only part of the rows carry a size: once, few, many, or a class if the clone is expanded.

d_call: TRBD1
clone_size: few
v_call: TRBV15
j_call: TRBJ2-5
cdr3_aa: CATSRPELRDRGGETQYF
cdr3_nt: TGTGCCACCAGCAGACCGGAACTCCGGGACAGGGGTGGAGAGACCCAGTACTTC

d_call: -
clone_size: few
v_call: TRBV27
j_call: TRBJ2-3
cdr3_aa: CASSKTGGSLFTDTQYF
cdr3_nt: TGTGCCAGCAGTAAGACAGGAGGGAGCCTTTTTACAGATACGCAGTATTTT

d_call: TRBD2
clone_size: -
v_call: TRBV3-1
j_call: TRBJ2-5
cdr3_aa: CASCLAGRGRINPQETQYF
cdr3_nt: TGTGCCAGCTGTTTAGCGGGCAGAGGGAGAATTAACCCCCAAGAGACCCAGTACTTC

d_call: -
clone_size: few
v_call: TRBV20-1
j_call: TRBJ2-7
cdr3_aa: CSARGPGVTLLYEQYF
cdr3_nt: TGCAGTGCTAGAGGGCCGGGAGTGACCCTCCTCTACGAGCAGTACTTC

d_call: -
clone_size: few
v_call: TRBV30
j_call: TRBJ2-7
cdr3_aa: CAWRFDYEQYF
cdr3_nt: TGTGCCTGGCGGTTCGACTACGAGCAGTACTTC

d_call: -
clone_size: few
v_call: TRBV9
j_call: TRBJ2-1
cdr3_aa: CASSTRVNNEQFF
cdr3_nt: TGTGCCAGCAGCACTCGGGTTAACAATGAGCAGTTCTTC

d_call: TRBD1
clone_size: -
v_call: TRBV4-1
j_call: TRBJ1-2
cdr3_aa: CASSQPTGSSYGYTF
cdr3_nt: TGCGCCAGCAGCCAACCGACAGGGTCATCCTATGGCTACACCTTC

d_call: TRBD2
clone_size: -
v_call: TRBV10-3
j_call: TRBJ2-7
cdr3_aa: CAISETSGSGPYEQYF
cdr3_nt: TGTGCCATCAGTGAGACTAGCGGGAGCGGACCCTACGAGCAGTACTTC

d_call: -
clone_size: few
v_call: TRBV27
j_call: TRBJ2-3
cdr3_aa: CASRLAMGDTQYF
cdr3_nt: TGTGCCAGCAGACTTGCAATGGGAGATACGCAGTATTTT

d_call: -
clone_size: -
v_call: TRBV4-3
j_call: TRBJ2-5
cdr3_aa: CASSQVGSGLETQYF
cdr3_nt: TGCGCCAGCAGCCAAGTCGGTTCAGGGCTAGAGACCCAGTACTTC

d_call: -
clone_size: many
v_call: TRBV2
j_call: TRBJ1-1
cdr3_aa: CASTEEWTGTEAFF
cdr3_nt: TGTGCCAGCACTGAGGAGTGGACCGGGACTGAAGCTTTCTTT

d_call: TRBD2
clone_size: -
v_call: TRBV11-1
j_call: TRBJ2-1
cdr3_aa: CASSFSWEREEIYNEQFF
cdr3_nt: TGTGCCAGCAGCTTCTCCTGGGAGCGGGAGGAAATCTACAATGAGCAGTTCTTC

d_call: -
clone_size: few
v_call: TRBV7-8
j_call: TRBJ2-1
cdr3_aa: CASSSSIPEQFF
cdr3_nt: TGTGCCAGCAGCTCTAGCATTCCTGAGCAGTTCTTC

d_call: -
clone_size: few
v_call: TRBV12-3/TRBV12-4
j_call: TRBJ1-2
cdr3_aa: CASSLNRLYGYTF
cdr3_nt: TGTGCCAGCAGTTTGAACAGGCTCTATGGCTACACCTTC

d_call: -
clone_size: -
v_call: TRBV19
j_call: TRBJ2-3
cdr3_aa: CASVWGDGTDTQYF
cdr3_nt: TGTGCCAGTGTCTGGGGAGATGGAACAGATACGCAGTATTTT

d_call: -
clone_size: -
v_call: TRBV15
j_call: TRBJ2-6
cdr3_aa: CATSRAGRSSGANVLTF
cdr3_nt: TGTGCCACCAGCAGAGCGGGCCGTTCCTCTGGGGCCAACGTCCTGACTTTC

d_call: -
clone_size: few
v_call: TRBV6-2/TRBV6-3
j_call: TRBJ2-1
cdr3_aa: CASSYGPLTGREMIF
cdr3_nt: TGTGCCAGCAGTTACGGTCCCCTGACGGGCAGGGAGATGATCTTC

d_call: -
clone_size: few
v_call: TRBV9
j_call: TRBJ2-2
cdr3_aa: CASSVRAGELFF
cdr3_nt: TGTGCCAGCAGCGTTAGGGCCGGGGAGCTGTTTTTT

d_call: -
clone_size: few
v_call: TRBV5-6
j_call: TRBJ2-2
cdr3_aa: CASSLEWLAANTGELFF
cdr3_nt: TGTGCCAGCAGCTTGGAGTGGTTAGCGGCGAACACCGGGGAGCTGTTTTTT

d_call: TRBD1
clone_size: many
v_call: TRBV7-9
j_call: TRBJ2-7
cdr3_aa: CASSVNPGQGTYEQYF
cdr3_nt: TGTGCCAGCAGCGTCAATCCGGGACAGGGTACCTACGAGCAGTACTTC

d_call: -
clone_size: -
v_call: TRBV9
j_call: TRBJ2-1
cdr3_aa: CASSAGTNNEQFF
cdr3_nt: TGTGCCAGCAGCGCCGGAACCAACAATGAGCAGTTCTTC

d_call: TRBD2
clone_size: few
v_call: TRBV4-1
j_call: TRBJ2-7
cdr3_aa: CASSQDPSSGMTYEQYF
cdr3_nt: TGCGCCAGCAGCCAAGATCCAAGTAGCGGGATGACCTACGAGCAGTACTTC

d_call: -
clone_size: -
v_call: TRBV2
j_call: TRBJ2-2
cdr3_aa: CASSEGWLNTGELFF
cdr3_nt: TGTGCCAGCAGTGAAGGATGGCTAAACACCGGGGAGCTGTTTTTT

d_call: TRBD2
clone_size: -
v_call: TRBV5-1
j_call: TRBJ2-1
cdr3_aa: CASSLVLAGHNEQFF
cdr3_nt: TGCGCCAGCAGCTTGGTTCTAGCGGGACACAATGAGCAGTTCTTC

d_call: TRBD2
clone_size: few
v_call: TRBV20-1
j_call: TRBJ2-1
cdr3_aa: CSARPSGRPNEQFF
cdr3_nt: TGCAGTGCCAGGCCTAGCGGGAGGCCCAATGAGCAGTTCTTC

d_call: -
clone_size: -
v_call: TRBV29-1
j_call: TRBJ1-1
cdr3_aa: CSVSMGESAEAFF
cdr3_nt: TGCAGCGTCTCAATGGGGGAAAGCGCAGAAGCTTTCTTT

d_call: -
clone_size: few
v_call: TRBV4-3
j_call: TRBJ1-5
cdr3_aa: CASSQSRDGYNQPQHF
cdr3_nt: TGCGCCAGCAGCCAGTCCCGGGACGGGTACAATCAGCCCCAGCATTTT

d_call: TRBD2
clone_size: few
v_call: TRBV3-1
j_call: TRBJ2-7
cdr3_aa: CASSHGTSGGSYEQYF
cdr3_nt: TGTGCCAGCAGCCACGGGACTAGCGGGGGCTCCTACGAGCAGTACTTC

d_call: -
clone_size: few
v_call: TRBV5-6
j_call: TRBJ2-2
cdr3_aa: CASSLSLRADTGELFF
cdr3_nt: TGTGCCAGCAGCTTGAGTCTGCGAGCCGACACCGGGGAGCTGTTTTTT

d_call: -
clone_size: many
v_call: TRBV29-1
j_call: TRBJ2-5
cdr3_aa: CSVGPQETQYF
cdr3_nt: TGCAGCGTTGGGCCGCAAGAGACCCAGTACTTC

d_call: -
clone_size: few
v_call: TRBV14
j_call: TRBJ2-7
cdr3_aa: CASSPGGIGITYEQYF
cdr3_nt: TGTGCCAGCAGCCCCGGAGGGATAGGGATAACCTACGAGCAGTACTTC

d_call: -
clone_size: -
v_call: TRBV4-3
j_call: TRBJ2-1
cdr3_aa: CASSQDQGGLLVQFF
cdr3_nt: TGCGCCAGCAGCCAAGATCAGGGGGGGCTTCTGGTGCAGTTCTTC

d_call: -
clone_size: few
v_call: TRBV5-1
j_call: TRBJ2-3
cdr3_aa: CASSLVLGVEDTQYF
cdr3_nt: TGCGCCAGCAGCTTGGTGTTAGGGGTGGAAGATACGCAGTATTTT

d_call: -
clone_size: few
v_call: TRBV10-3
j_call: TRBJ2-5
cdr3_aa: CAISDETTTQETQYF
cdr3_nt: TGTGCCATCAGTGATGAGACAACAACACAAGAGACCCAGTACTTC

d_call: TRBD1
clone_size: few
v_call: TRBV5-1
j_call: TRBJ2-5
cdr3_aa: CASSAGTAQETQYF
cdr3_nt: TGCGCCAGCAGCGCCGGGACAGCCCAAGAGACCCAGTACTTC

d_call: -
clone_size: few
v_call: TRBV3-1
j_call: TRBJ2-5
cdr3_aa: CASSPDRLQETQYF
cdr3_nt: TGTGCCAGCAGCCCGGACAGACTCCAAGAGACCCAGTACTTC

d_call: -
clone_size: -
v_call: TRBV12-3/TRBV12-4
j_call: TRBJ2-5
cdr3_aa: CASSLMGPRETQYF
cdr3_nt: TGTGCCAGCAGTTTAATGGGGCCCAGAGAGACCCAGTACTTC

d_call: -
clone_size: few
v_call: TRBV28
j_call: TRBJ2-7
cdr3_aa: CASFPGPPSYEQYF
cdr3_nt: TGTGCCAGCTTTCCGGGACCTCCTTCCTACGAGCAGTACTTC

d_call: -
clone_size: many
v_call: TRBV5-1
j_call: TRBJ1-2
cdr3_aa: CASSLEGTRGYTF
cdr3_nt: TGCGCCAGCAGCTTGGAAGGGACCAGAGGCTACACCTTC

d_call: -
clone_size: many
v_call: TRBV29-1
j_call: TRBJ2-1
cdr3_aa: CSVELLASYNEQFF
cdr3_nt: TGCAGCGTTGAATTACTGGCTTCCTACAATGAGCAGTTCTTC

d_call: TRBD1
clone_size: -
v_call: TRBV4-1
j_call: TRBJ2-1
cdr3_aa: CASSLAIFRDREHNEQFF
cdr3_nt: TGCGCCAGCAGCCTCGCGATCTTCCGGGACAGGGAACACAATGAGCAGTTCTTC

d_call: -
clone_size: -
v_call: TRBV7-6
j_call: TRBJ2-7
cdr3_aa: CASSLGSGSGEQYF
cdr3_nt: TGTGCCAGCAGCTTGGGTAGCGGCTCGGGGGAGCAGTACTTC

d_call: -
clone_size: many
v_call: TRBV4-1
j_call: TRBJ1-1
cdr3_aa: CASSPGRVSTEAFF
cdr3_nt: TGCGCCAGCAGCCCCGGGCGGGTGAGCACTGAAGCTTTCTTT

d_call: TRBD2
clone_size: once
v_call: TRBV18
j_call: TRBJ2-7
cdr3_aa: CASSQLGLVSYEQYF
cdr3_nt: TGTGCCAGCTCGCAACTAGGACTAGTCTCCTACGAGCAGTACTTC

d_call: TRBD1
clone_size: few
v_call: TRBV5-1
j_call: TRBJ2-7
cdr3_aa: CASSWGTGAHEQYF
cdr3_nt: TGCGCCAGCAGCTGGGGGACAGGGGCGCACGAGCAGTACTTC

d_call: TRBD1
clone_size: few
v_call: TRBV7-9
j_call: TRBJ1-2
cdr3_aa: CASSEDRVIGGYTF
cdr3_nt: TGTGCCAGCAGCGAGGACAGGGTTATCGGGGGCTACACCTTC

d_call: -
clone_size: few
v_call: TRBV20-1
j_call: TRBJ1-4
cdr3_aa: CSASRRVEKLFF
cdr3_nt: TGCAGTGCTAGTAGAAGGGTTGAAAAACTGTTTTTT

d_call: TRBD2
clone_size: few
v_call: TRBV6-5
j_call: TRBJ2-3
cdr3_aa: CASSYSASGRRGDTQYF
cdr3_nt: TGTGCCAGCAGTTACTCGGCTAGCGGGAGGCGGGGGGATACGCAGTATTTT

d_call: -
clone_size: -
v_call: TRBV4-3
j_call: TRBJ2-1
cdr3_aa: CASSQDQSETYNEQFF
cdr3_nt: TGCGCCAGCAGCCAAGATCAAAGCGAGACTTACAATGAGCAGTTCTTC

d_call: -
clone_size: few
v_call: TRBV7-8
j_call: TRBJ2-1
cdr3_aa: CASSLAGPRPLNEQFF
cdr3_nt: TGTGCCAGCAGCTTAGCGGGACCCCGGCCCCTCAATGAGCAGTTCTTC

d_call: -
clone_size: -
v_call: TRBV7-2
j_call: TRBJ2-5
cdr3_aa: CASSGPGGETQYF
cdr3_nt: TGTGCCAGCAGCGGACCCGGGGGAGAGACCCAGTACTTC

d_call: -
clone_size: -
v_call: TRBV5-8
j_call: TRBJ2-1
cdr3_aa: CASSFTRGSYNEQFF
cdr3_nt: TGTGCCAGCAGCTTCACACGGGGCTCCTACAATGAGCAGTTCTTC

d_call: TRBD2
clone_size: -
v_call: TRBV20-1
j_call: TRBJ2-7
cdr3_aa: CSANRAGLYEQYF
cdr3_nt: TGCAGTGCTAATCGAGCGGGGTTATACGAGCAGTACTTC

d_call: TRBD2
clone_size: few
v_call: TRBV12-3/TRBV12-4
j_call: TRBJ2-3
cdr3_aa: CASSLALLAGITDTQYF
cdr3_nt: TGTGCCAGCAGTTTAGCGTTGCTAGCGGGGATCACAGATACGCAGTATTTT

d_call: TRBD1
clone_size: few
v_call: TRBV6-1
j_call: TRBJ2-5
cdr3_aa: CASSPRTGALQETQYF
cdr3_nt: TGTGCCAGCAGTCCCCGGACAGGCGCCTTGCAAGAGACCCAGTACTTC

d_call: TRBD2
clone_size: few
v_call: TRBV28
j_call: TRBJ2-2
cdr3_aa: CASGPSGSKLGGELFF
cdr3_nt: TGTGCCAGCGGACCCAGCGGGAGTAAATTGGGCGGGGAGCTGTTTTTT

d_call: -
clone_size: -
v_call: TRBV29-1
j_call: TRBJ2-2
cdr3_aa: CSVAYTGELFF
cdr3_nt: TGCAGCGTTGCGTACACCGGGGAGCTGTTTTTT